The T cell receptor beta chain described here comes from a study of Tregs in tolerant kidney transplant recipients. General study points: This study did not directly address biological reproducibility.

Trimming shortened V by 5 bases and J by 0 bases, and 5 bases separated the two germline ends. The CDR3 length is 13 residues. Germline CDR1 and CDR2: LNHDA and SQIVND (reference sequence). About this clone itself: Its antigen is not known.

Sequencing used immunoSEQ multiplex PCR; TCRdb keeps in-frame clones, though not all of them. The sample holds about 120,000 clones, about 90% seen once. This TCR was sampled from a human donor in good health. Sample: CD4+ T cells from blood. This chain links TRBV19 with TRBJ1-5; D uncertain. This CDR3 is CASSQYSNQPQHF. As DNA, the CDR3 is TGTGCCAGTAGTCAATATAGCAATCAGCCCCAGCATTTT.